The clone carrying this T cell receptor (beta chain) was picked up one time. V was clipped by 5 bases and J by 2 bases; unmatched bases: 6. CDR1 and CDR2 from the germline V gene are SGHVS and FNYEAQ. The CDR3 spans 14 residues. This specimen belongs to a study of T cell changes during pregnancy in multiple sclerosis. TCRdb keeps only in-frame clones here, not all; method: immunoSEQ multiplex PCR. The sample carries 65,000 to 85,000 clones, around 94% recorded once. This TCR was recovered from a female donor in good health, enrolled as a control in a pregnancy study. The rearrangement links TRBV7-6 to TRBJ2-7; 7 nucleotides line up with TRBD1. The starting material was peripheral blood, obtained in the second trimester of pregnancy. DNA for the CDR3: TGTGCCAGCAGCCCGGGACAGCTTCCCTACGAGCAGTACTTC. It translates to CASSPGQLPYEQYF. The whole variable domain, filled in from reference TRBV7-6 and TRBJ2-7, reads GAGVSQSPRYKVTKRGQDVALRCDPISGHVSLYWYRQALGQGPEFLTYFNYEAQQDKSGLPNDRFSAERPEGSISTLTIQRTEQRDSAMYRCASSPGQLPYEQYFGPGTRLTVT.